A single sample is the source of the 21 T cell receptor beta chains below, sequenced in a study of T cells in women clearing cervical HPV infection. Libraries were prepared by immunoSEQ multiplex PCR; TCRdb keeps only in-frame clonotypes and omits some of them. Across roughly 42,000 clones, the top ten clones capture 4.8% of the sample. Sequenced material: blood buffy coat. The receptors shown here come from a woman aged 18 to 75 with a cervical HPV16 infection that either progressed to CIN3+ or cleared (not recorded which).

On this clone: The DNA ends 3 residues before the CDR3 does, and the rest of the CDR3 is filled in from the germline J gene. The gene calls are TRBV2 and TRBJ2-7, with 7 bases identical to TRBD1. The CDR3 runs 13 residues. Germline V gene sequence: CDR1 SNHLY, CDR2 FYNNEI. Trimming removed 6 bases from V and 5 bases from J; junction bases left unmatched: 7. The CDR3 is CASRGDSFDEQYF. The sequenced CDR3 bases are TGTGCCAGCAGGGGGGACAGTTTCGACGAG.

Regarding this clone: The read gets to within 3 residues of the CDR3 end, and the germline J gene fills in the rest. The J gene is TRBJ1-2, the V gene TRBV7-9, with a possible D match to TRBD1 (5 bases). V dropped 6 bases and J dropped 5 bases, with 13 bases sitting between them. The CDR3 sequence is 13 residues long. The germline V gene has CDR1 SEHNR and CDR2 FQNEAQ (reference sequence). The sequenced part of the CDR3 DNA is TGTGCCAGCAGACCTCCCGGGGGGTATGGC. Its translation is CASRPPGGYG. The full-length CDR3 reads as CASRPPGGYGYTF.

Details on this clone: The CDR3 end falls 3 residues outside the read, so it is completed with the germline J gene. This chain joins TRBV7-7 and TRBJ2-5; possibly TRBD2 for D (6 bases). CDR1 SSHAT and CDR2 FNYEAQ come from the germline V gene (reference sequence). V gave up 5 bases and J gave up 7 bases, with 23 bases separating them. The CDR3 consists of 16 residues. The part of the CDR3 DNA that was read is TGTGCCAGCAGCCTGGGGTCTAGCGCGGATCTGGGGACC. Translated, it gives CASSLGSSADLGT. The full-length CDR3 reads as CASSLGSSADLGTQYF.

The covered CDR3 bases are TGCAGTGCTAGTTCGGGGGGGCTGAGCTCCTACGAG. The encoded protein is CSASSGGLSSYE. The CDR3 in its entirety is CSASSGGLSSYEQYF. The chain carries TRBV20-1 and TRBJ2-7, with 8 bases matching TRBD2. The read comes to an end 3 residues before the CDR3 does, leaving the germline J gene to fill in the end. Germline V gene sequence: CDR1 DFQATT, CDR2 SNEGSKA (reference sequence). With V trimmed by 3 bases and J by 0 bases, 7 bases remained unmatched. The CDR3 contains 15 residues.

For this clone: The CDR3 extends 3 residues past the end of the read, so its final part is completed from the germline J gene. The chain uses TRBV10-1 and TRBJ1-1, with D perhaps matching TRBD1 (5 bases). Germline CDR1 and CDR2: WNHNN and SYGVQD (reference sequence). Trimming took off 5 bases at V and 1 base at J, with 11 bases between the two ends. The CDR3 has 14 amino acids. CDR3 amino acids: CASSNQGSNTEAFF. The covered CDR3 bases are TGCGCCAGCAGTAACCAGGGTTCGAACACTGAA.

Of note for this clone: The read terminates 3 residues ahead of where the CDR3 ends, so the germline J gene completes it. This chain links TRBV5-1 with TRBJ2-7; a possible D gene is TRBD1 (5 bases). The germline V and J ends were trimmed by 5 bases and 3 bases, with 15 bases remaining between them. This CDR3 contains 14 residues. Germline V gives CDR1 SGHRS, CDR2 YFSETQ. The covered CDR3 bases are TGCGCCAGCAGGGGTCAGGGCACGATCTACGAG. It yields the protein CASRGQGTIYE. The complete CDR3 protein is CASRGQGTIYEQYF.

CDR3 DNA (partial): TGCGCCAGCAGTGAGTCTGTGACTAGCGGGGGGGCCTTCACAGATACG. Translated, it gives CASSESVTSGGAFTDT. The whole CDR3 protein reads CASSESVTSGGAFTDTQYF. The gene calls are TRBV10-1 and TRBJ2-3; 14 bases are shared with TRBD2. Read coverage stops 3 residues before the CDR3 terminus; the germline J gene supplies the remainder. V lost 0 bases, J lost 2 bases, and 7 bases stayed unmatched. Germline V gives CDR1 WNHNN, CDR2 SYGVQD (reference sequence). The CDR3 extends over 19 amino acids.

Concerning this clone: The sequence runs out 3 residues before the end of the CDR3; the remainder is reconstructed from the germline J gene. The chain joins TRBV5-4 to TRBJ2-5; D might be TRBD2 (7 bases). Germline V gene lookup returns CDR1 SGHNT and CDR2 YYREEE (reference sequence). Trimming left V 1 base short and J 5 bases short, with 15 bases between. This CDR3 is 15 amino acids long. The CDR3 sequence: CASSLSTGRGETQYF. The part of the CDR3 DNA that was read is TGTGCCAGCAGCTTGAGCACAGGGAGGGGGGAGACC.

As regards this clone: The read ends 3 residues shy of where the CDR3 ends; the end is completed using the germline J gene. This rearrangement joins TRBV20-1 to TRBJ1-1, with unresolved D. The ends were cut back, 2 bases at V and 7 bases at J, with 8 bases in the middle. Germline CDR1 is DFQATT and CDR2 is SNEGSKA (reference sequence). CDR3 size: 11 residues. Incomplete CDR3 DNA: TGCAGTGCTAGACCCGGGGTTGAA. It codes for CSARPGVE. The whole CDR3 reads CSARPGVEAFF.

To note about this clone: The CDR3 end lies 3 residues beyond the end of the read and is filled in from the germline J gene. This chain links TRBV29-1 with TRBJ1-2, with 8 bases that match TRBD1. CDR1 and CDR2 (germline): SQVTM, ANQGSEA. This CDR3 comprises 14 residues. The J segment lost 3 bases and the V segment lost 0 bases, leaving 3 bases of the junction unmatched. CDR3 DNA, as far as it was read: TGCAGCGTTGAAGACCCGGACAGGGACTATGGC. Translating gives CSVEDPDRDYG. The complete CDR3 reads CSVEDPDRDYGYTF.

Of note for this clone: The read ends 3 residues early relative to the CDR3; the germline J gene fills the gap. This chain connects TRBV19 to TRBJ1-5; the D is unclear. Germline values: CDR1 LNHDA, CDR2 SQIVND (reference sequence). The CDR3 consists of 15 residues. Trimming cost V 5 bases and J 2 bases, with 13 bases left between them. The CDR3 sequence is CASSPSAGGNQPQHF. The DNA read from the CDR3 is TGTGCCAGTAGTCCCTCGGCCGGGGGCAATCAGCCC.

Incomplete CDR3 DNA: TGTGCCAGCAGCTTTGAGCAGGGGGCTAACACTGAA. Protein sequence: CASSFEQGANTE. The CDR3 reads in full as CASSFEQGANTEAFF. This rearrangement joins TRBV7-9 to TRBJ1-1; TRBD1 agrees at 8 bases. The read comes to an end 3 residues before the CDR3 does, leaving the germline J gene to fill in the end. CDR1 is SEHNR and CDR2 is FQNEAQ in the germline V gene (reference sequence). J was trimmed by 2 bases and V by 3 bases; bases with no gene match: 5. The CDR3 length is 15 residues.

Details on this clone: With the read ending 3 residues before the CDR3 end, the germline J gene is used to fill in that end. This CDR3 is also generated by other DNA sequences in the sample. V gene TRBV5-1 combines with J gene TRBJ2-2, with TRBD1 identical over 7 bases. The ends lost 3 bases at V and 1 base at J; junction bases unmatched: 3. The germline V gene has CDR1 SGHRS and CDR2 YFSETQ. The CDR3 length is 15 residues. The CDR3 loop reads CASSSSGGNTGELFF. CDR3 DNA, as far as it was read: TGCGCCAGCAGCTCGTCAGGGGGGAACACCGGGGAG.

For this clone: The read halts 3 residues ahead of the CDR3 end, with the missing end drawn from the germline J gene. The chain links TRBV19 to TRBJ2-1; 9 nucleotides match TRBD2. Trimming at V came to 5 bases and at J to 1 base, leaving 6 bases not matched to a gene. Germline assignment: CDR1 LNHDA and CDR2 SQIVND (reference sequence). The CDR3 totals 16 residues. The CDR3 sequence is CASSSGAGGSYNEQFF. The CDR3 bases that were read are TGTGCCAGTAGTTCCGGGGCGGGGGGGTCCTACAATGAG.

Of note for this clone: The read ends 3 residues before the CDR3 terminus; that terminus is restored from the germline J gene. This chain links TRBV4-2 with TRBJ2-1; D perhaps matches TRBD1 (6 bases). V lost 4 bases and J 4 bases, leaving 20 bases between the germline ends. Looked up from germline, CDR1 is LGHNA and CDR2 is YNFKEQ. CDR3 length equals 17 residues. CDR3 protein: CASSRGPPGTTYNEQFF. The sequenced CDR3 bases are TGTGCCAGCAGCCGGGGGCCTCCAGGGACCACTTACAATGAG.

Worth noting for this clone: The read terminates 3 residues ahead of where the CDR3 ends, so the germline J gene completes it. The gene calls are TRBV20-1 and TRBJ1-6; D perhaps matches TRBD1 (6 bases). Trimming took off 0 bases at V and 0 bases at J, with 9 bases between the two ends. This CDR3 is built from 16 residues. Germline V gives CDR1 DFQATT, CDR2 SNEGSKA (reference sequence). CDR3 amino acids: CSARDLQGSYNSPLHF. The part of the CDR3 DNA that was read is TGCAGTGCTAGAGATCTACAGGGCTCCTATAATTCACCC.

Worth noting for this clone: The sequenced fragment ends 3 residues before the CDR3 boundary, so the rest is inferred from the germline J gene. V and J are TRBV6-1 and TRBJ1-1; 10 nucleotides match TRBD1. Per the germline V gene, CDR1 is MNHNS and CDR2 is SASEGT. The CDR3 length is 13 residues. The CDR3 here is CASSDGTGVKAFF. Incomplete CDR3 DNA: TGTGCCAGCAGTGACGGGACAGGGGTGAAA.

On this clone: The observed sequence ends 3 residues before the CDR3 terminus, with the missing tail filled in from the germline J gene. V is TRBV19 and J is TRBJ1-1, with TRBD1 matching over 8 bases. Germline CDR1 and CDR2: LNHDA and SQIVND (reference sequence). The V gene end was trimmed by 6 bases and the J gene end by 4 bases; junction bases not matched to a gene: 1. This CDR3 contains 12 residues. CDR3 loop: CASRGQATEAFF. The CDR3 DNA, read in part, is TGTGCCAGTAGGGGACAGGCCACTGAA.

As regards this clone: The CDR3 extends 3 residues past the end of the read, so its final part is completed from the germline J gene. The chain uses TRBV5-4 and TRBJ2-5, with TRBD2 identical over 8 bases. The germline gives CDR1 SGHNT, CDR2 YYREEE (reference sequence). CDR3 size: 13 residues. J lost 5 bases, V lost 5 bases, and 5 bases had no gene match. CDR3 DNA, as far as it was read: TGTGCCAGCAGTCTGACTAGCGAGGAGACC. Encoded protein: CASSLTSEET. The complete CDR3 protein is CASSLTSEETQYF.

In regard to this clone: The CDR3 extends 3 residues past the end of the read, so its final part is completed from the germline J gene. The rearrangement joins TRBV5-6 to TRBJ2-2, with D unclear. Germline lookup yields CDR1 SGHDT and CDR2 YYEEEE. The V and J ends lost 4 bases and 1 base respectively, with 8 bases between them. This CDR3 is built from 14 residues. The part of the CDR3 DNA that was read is TGTGCCAGCAGCCATCTAAAGAACACCGGGGAG. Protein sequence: CASSHLKNTGE. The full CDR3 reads CASSHLKNTGELFF.

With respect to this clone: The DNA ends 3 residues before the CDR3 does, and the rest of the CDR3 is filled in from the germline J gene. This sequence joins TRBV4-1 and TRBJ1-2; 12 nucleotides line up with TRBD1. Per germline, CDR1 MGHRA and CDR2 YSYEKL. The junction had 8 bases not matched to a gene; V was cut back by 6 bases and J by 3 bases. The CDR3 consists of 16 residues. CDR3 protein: CASSQGQGALDYGYTF. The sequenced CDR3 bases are TGCGCCAGCAGTCAGGGACAGGGGGCGCTTGACTATGGC.